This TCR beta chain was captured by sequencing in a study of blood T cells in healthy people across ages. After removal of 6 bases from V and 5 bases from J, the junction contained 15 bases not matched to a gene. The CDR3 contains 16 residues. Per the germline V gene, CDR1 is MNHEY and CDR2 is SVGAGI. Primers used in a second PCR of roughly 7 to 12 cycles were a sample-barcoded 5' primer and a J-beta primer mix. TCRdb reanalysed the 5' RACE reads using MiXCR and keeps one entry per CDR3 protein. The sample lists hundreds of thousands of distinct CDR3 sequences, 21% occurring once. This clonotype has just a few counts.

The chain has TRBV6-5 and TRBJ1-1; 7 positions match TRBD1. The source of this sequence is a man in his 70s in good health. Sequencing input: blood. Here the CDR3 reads CASSFRGRGRETEAFF. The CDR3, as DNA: TGTGCCAGCAGCTTCCGGGGGAGGGGGCGCGAGACTGAAGCTTTCTTT.